This TCR beta chain stems from a study of CD8+CD57+ T cells in acquired aplastic anemia. Overall study: Recorded DNA amounts for sorted CD4+ and CD8+ cells had an average of 3.2 ug.

Study findings and constraints: Between the patient and control groups, CD8+ Simpson's diversity did not differ significantly. Overlapping CD8+ CDR3 repertoires of patients and controls contained roughly 27 shared sequences.

Deletions cut 0 bases from V and 1 base from J, with 7 bases between. The CDR3 totals 14 residues. CDR1 and CDR2 from the germline V gene are SGDLS and YYNGEE. The sequenced patients had an expansion of CD8+CD57+ cells seen by flow cytometry. As a group, the patients uniformly had severe acquired aplastic anemia. This clonotype was seen only once. The antigen remains undetermined. Genomic DNA acted as the template from which TCR beta VDJ combination and CDR3 sequence profiling were carried out. TCRdb fed the reads into MiXCR, producing one record per CDR3 protein. The sample contains 200,000 to 250,000 distinct CDR3 sequences, approximately 65% of which appear only once.

This clonotype was sampled from a human donor with aplastic anemia. The sample was sorted CD4+, CD8+, or CD8+CD57+ T cells (not recorded which) from PBMCs. The rearrangement joins TRBV9 to TRBJ2-5; possible D gene TRBD1, 5 bases. The CDR3 nucleotides are TGTGCCAGCAGCGTAGATGGGGCCCAAGAGACCCAGTACTTC. It specifies CASSVDGAQETQYF.